This TCR beta chain was sequenced for a study of cytomegalovirus exposure and HLA in healthy donors. Across the whole study: The study placed 70% to 90% of its roughly 430 genotyped donors in the Caucasian-associated ancestry cluster.

Nominally healthy donors provided the samples, though records likely missed some immune exposures. Points on this clone: Its antigen remains unknown.

Use of 60 Vbeta and 13 Jbeta primers characterized the PCR. The table came from immunoSEQ multiplex PCR; TCRdb's copy has only in-frame clones and leaves some out. The data hold 65,000 to 85,000 clones, with 86% observed a single time. Whole-study results and caveats: An analysis was carried out later, and it reportedly showed fewer N-insertions in an Asian-associated ancestry cluster than the approximately 660-donor mean. Among TCR sequences, most were rare, though some public TCRs appeared in many donors.

V was trimmed by 4 bases and J by 0 bases, leaving 9 bases between them. Germline loops: CDR1 MDHEN, CDR2 SYDVKM. This CDR3 region has 14 residues. This clonotype originated in a woman aged 30 to 39 in good health and CMV-seronegative. The material sequenced was PBMCs. The rearrangement joins TRBV28 to TRBJ1-1; D gene uncertain. Here the CDR3 DNA reads TGTGCCAGCAGTTCGATCACAATGAACACTGAAGCTTTCTTT. It encodes CASSSITMNTEAFF.